These 13 T cell receptor beta chains were sequenced from one sample in a study of technical replicates of blood from a handful of donors. Here immunoSEQ multiplex PCR was the method, and the copy in TCRdb shows in-frame clones only, minus some. The sample carries 60,000 to 90,000 clones, 95% to 97% recorded once. The sequenced sample was T cells isolated from PBMCs. Source of these receptors: a human donor in good health.

The chain links TRBV5-1 to TRBJ2-1; TRBD1 aligns across 7 bases. The CDR3 totals 14 residues. With V trimmed by 3 bases and J by 5 bases, 5 bases remained unmatched. Germline loops: CDR1 SGHRS, CDR2 YFSETQ. For the CDR3, the DNA is TGCGCCAGCAGCTGGGCTGGACAGGACAATGAGCAGTTCTTC. This sequence encodes CASSWAGQDNEQFF.

This rearrangement joins TRBV4-1 to TRBJ1-1, with TRBD1 identical over 9 bases. With V trimmed by 2 bases and J by 8 bases, 3 bases remained unmatched. The CDR3 extends over 13 amino acids. Germline CDR1 MGHRA, CDR2 YSYEKL. The CDR3 coding sequence is TGCGCCAGCAGCCAACTACAGGGGGCCGAAGCTTTCTTT. Residues: CASSQLQGAEAFF.

V usage is TRBV19 and J usage is TRBJ1-5; weak D call: TRBD1 (6 bases). The CDR3 is made up of 13 amino acids. Germline CDR1 reads LNHDA; CDR2 reads SQIVND (reference sequence). Deletions cut 4 bases from V and 3 bases from J, with 7 bases between. The CDR3 sequence is CASSTGANQPQHF. The CDR3 coding sequence is TGTGCCAGTAGTACAGGGGCCAATCAGCCCCAGCATTTT. Drawing the rest from reference TRBV19 and TRBJ1-5, the complete variable domain is DGGITQSPKYLFRKEGQNVTLSCEQNLNHDAMYWYRQDPGQGLRLIYYSQIVNDFQKGDIAEGYSVSREKKESFPLTVTSAQKNPTAFYLCASSTGANQPQHFGDGTRLSIL.

This clone appeared once. This sequence joins TRBV5-1 and TRBJ1-1; D perhaps matches TRBD1 (5 bases). V lost 2 bases and J lost 0, with 11 bases in between. CDR1 is SGHRS and CDR2 is YFSETQ in the germline V gene. The CDR3 consists of 15 residues. CDR3 DNA: TGCGCCAGCAGCTTTGGGCAGGGTCTGAACACTGAAGCTTTCTTT. This gives the protein CASSFGQGLNTEAFF. Based on the CDR3 plus reference TRBV5-1 and TRBJ1-1, the full variable domain is KAGVTQTPRYLIKTRGQQVTLSCSPISGHRSVSWYQQTPGQGLQFLFEYFSETQRNKGNFPGRFSGRQFSNSRSEMNVSTLELGDSALYLCASSFGQGLNTEAFFGQGTRLTVV.

The chain employs TRBV27 and TRBJ1-2; 7 bases fit TRBD1. The trim removed 5 bases at V and 8 bases at J, leaving 14 bases unmatched. The germline V gene has CDR1 MNHEY and CDR2 SMNVEV (reference sequence). This CDR3 contains 15 residues. The CDR3 nucleotides read TGTGCCAGCAGTCCCCGGACAGGCCCCAAGATGGGCTACACCTTC. Its translation: CASSPRTGPKMGYTF.

J is TRBJ2-1 and V is TRBV7-8; 11 bases agree with TRBD2. After removal of 4 bases from V and 13 bases from J, the junction contained 15 bases not matched to a gene. CDR1 is SGHVS and CDR2 is FQNEAQ in the germline V gene. CDR3 length: 16 residues. The DNA of the CDR3 is TGTGCCAGCAGCTCTACAGGAGAACTAGCGGGGGAGCCTCAGTTCTTC. Translated: CASSSTGELAGEPQFF.

The chain joins TRBV10-2 to TRBJ1-5; D may be TRBD1 (5 bases). Trimming cost V 5 bases and J 5 bases, with 16 bases left between them. Germline CDR1 and CDR2: WSHSY and SAAADI. The CDR3 is made up of 15 amino acids. CDR3 in amino acids: CASSPSDSSYQPQHF. CDR3 bases: TGCGCCAGCAGTCCGAGTGACAGTTCCTATCAGCCCCAGCATTTT.

The chain combines TRBV18 with TRBJ2-5, with 9 bases fitting TRBD1. Trimming removed 2 bases from V and 5 bases from J; junction bases left unmatched: 12. The CDR3 has 17 amino acids. CDR1 and CDR2 (germline): KGHSH, LQKENI. The CDR3 region has the DNA TGTGCCAGCTCACCATTGGGACAGGGTAATCTTGTGGAGACCCAGTACTTC. It yields the protein CASSPLGQGNLVETQYF.

This clone was counted a few times. The CDR3 DNA follows: TGTGCCAGCAGTTTCCCAACCCTTCATAGCGGGGGGCAAGAGACCCAGTACTTC. The encoded protein is CASSFPTLHSGGQETQYF. The genes are TRBV28 and TRBJ2-5, with 10 bases lining up with TRBD2. With 3 bases clipped from V and 2 bases from J, the junction kept 12 bases outside the gene matches. The germline V gene encodes CDR1 MDHEN and CDR2 SYDVKM. This CDR3 region has 18 residues. Supplemented by reference TRBV28 and TRBJ2-5, the full variable domain reads DVKVTQSSRYLVKRTGEKVFLECVQDMDHENMFWYRQDPGLGLRLIYFSYDVKMKEKGDIPEGYSVSREKKERFSLILESASTNQTSMYLCASSFPTLHSGGQETQYFGPGTRLLVL.

This sequence joins TRBV23-1 and TRBJ2-5, with TRBD2 matching over 7 bases. TRBV23-1 is an ORF, and what it does is uncertain. Trimming cost V 0 bases and J 7 bases; bases outside gene matches: 11. This CDR3 contains 16 residues. CDR3 amino acids: CASSQSSREGKGTQYF. The CDR3 region has the DNA TGCGCCAGCAGTCAATCTTCGAGGGAGGGGAAAGGGACCCAGTACTTC.

This rearrangement joins TRBV6-5 to TRBJ2-7; the D gene is possibly TRBD1 (5 bases). This CDR3 has 15 amino acids. CDR1 is MNHEY and CDR2 is SVGAGI in the germline V gene. Trimming shortened V by 6 bases and J by 1 base, and 16 bases separated the two germline ends. DNA for the CDR3: TGTGCCAGCAGACCAAAGGACATCCTTTCCTACGAGCAGTACTTC. Amino acids: CASRPKDILSYEQYF.

The chain carries TRBV28 and TRBJ2-3, with 10 bases aligning to TRBD1. The germline V gene has CDR1 MDHEN and CDR2 SYDVKM. The trim removed 3 bases at V and 4 bases at J, leaving 4 bases unmatched. There are 15 residues in the CDR3. The CDR3, as DNA: TGTGCCAGCAGTTTTGCGACAGGGGGCGCAGATACGCAGTATTTT. As protein: CASSFATGGADTQYF.

This chain connects TRBV4-1 to TRBJ2-5; TRBD1 aligns across 9 bases. The V gene's germline CDR1 is MGHRA and CDR2 YSYEKL. The V gene end was trimmed by 0 bases and the J gene end by 6 bases; junction bases not matched to a gene: 8. This CDR3 contains 16 residues. The CDR3 reads CASSQDLTGGRKTQYF. In DNA form, the CDR3 reads TGCGCCAGCAGCCAAGATCTCACAGGGGGCAGGAAGACCCAGTACTTC.